This T cell receptor (beta chain) was recorded in a study of cytomegalovirus exposure and HLA in healthy donors. Regarding the study as a whole: There were over 150 TCR beta chains listed as cytomegalovirus-associated. Sequencing depth roughly uniform across donors was assumed in presence/absence analyses. Earlier analysis yielded a pattern in which most TCR beta V segments were productive about 90% or about 30% of the time. The study found most TCR sequences rare, yet found some public TCRs in many donors.

The CDR3 has 15 residues. With 2 bases removed from V and 1 base from J, the gap between germline ends came to 9 bases. Germline loops: CDR1 MNHNS, CDR2 SASEGT. On this clone: What it binds is unknown.

This PCR relied on a set of 60 Vbeta primers and 13 Jbeta primers. Assay used: immunoSEQ multiplex PCR; TCRdb lists only in-frame clones, some missing. The sample has some 200,000 clones, 76% seen once. The TCR originated in a man aged 18 to 30 in good health and CMV-seronegative. V usage is TRBV6-1 and J usage is TRBJ1-5; D is perhaps TRBD1 (6 bases). The sample was PBMCs. The CDR3 is CASSESGQSNQPQHF. The CDR3, as DNA: TGTGCCAGCAGTGAATCAGGACAGAGCAATCAGCCCCAGCATTTT.